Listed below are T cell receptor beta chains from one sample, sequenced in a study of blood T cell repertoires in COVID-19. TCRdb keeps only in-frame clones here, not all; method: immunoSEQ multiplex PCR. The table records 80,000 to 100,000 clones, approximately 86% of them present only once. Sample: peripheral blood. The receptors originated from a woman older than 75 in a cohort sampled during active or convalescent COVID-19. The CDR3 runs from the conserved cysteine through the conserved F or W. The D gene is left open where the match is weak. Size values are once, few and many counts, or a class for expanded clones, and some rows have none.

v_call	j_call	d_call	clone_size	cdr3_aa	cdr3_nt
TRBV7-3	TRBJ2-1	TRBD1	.	CASSSRDRGYNEQFF	TGTGCCAGCAGCTCTAGGGACAGGGGCTACAATGAGCAGTTCTTC
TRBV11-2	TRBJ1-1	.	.	CASSLVSARVTEAFF	TGTGCCAGCAGCTTAGTTTCCGCCCGGGTCACTGAAGCTTTCTTT
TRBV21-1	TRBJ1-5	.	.	CASSRPDREGGQPQHF	TGTGCCAGCAGCAGGCCTGATAGGGAGGGGGGTCAGCCCCAGCATTTT
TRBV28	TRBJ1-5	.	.	CASSRQRNQPQHF	TGTGCCAGCAGTAGGCAGAGGAATCAGCCCCAGCATTTT
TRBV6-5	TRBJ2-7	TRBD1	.	CASRSGQLSYEQYF	TGTGCCAGCAGATCGGGACAGCTCTCCTACGAGCAGTACTTC
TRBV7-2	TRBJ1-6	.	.	CASSLGGLTQGHNSPLHF	TGTGCCAGCAGCTTAGGAGGGCTTACCCAAGGCCATAATTCACCCCTCCACTTT
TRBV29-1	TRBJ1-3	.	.	CSVVRAGNTIYF	TGCAGCGTTGTCCGGGCTGGAAACACCATATATTTT
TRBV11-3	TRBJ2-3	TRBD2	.	CASSLGTSGRGEDTQYF	TGTGCCAGCAGCTTAGGGACTAGCGGGAGAGGGGAAGATACGCAGTATTTT
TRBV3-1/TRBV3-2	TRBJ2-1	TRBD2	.	CASSQGAGAYNEQFF	TGTGCCAGCAGCCAAGGGGCGGGAGCGTACAATGAGCAGTTCTTC
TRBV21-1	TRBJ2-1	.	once	CESPGQGYNEQFF	TGTGAGAGTCCGGGACAGGGGTACAATGAGCAGTTCTTC
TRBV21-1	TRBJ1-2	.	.	CASSKPPIGRGPRGYTF	TGTGCCAGCAGCAAACCCCCTATTGGCAGGGGGCCTCGGGGCTACACCTTC
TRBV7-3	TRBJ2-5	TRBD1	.	CASSLGRGQETQYF	TGTGCCAGCAGCTTGGGCAGGGGGCAAGAGACCCAGTACTTC
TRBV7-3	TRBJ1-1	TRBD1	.	CASSDTDREGAEAFF	TGTGCCAGCAGCGATACGGACAGGGAGGGGGCGGAAGCTTTCTTT
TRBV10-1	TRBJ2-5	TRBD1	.	CASSRGTGPEETQYF	TGCGCCAGCAGTCGGGGGACAGGGCCGGAAGAGACCCAGTACTTC
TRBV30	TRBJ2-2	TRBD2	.	CAWSVSGSRTGELFF	TGTGCCTGGAGTGTAAGCGGGAGTAGGACCGGGGAGCTGTTTTTT
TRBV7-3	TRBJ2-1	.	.	CASSPGDEQFF	TGTGCCAGCAGTCCCGGGGATGAGCAGTTCTTC
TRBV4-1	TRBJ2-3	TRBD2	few	CASSQSASGSGKGDTQYF	TGCGCCAGCAGCCAATCGGCTTCGGGTAGCGGGAAAGGAGATACGCAGTATTTT
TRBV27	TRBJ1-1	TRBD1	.	CASRQGVAPEAFF	TGTGCCAGCAGACAGGGGGTGGCCCCTGAAGCTTTCTTT